These 24 T cell receptor beta chains share one sample of origin, sequenced in a study of blood T cell repertoires in COVID-19. Repertoires were generated with immunoSEQ multiplex PCR, while TCRdb's copy carries only in-frame clones and drops some. The sample records around 45,000 clones, roughly 63% being singletons. Sequencing was performed on peripheral blood. These receptor sequences come from an elderly man with acute or convalescent COVID-19.

The chain joins TRBV6-2 or TRBV6-3 to TRBJ2-1; TRBD1 agrees at 8 bases. CDR3 length: 14 amino acids. V lost 5 bases to trimming and J lost 3 bases; unmatched junction nucleotides: 3. Germline V lookup: CDR1 MNHEY, CDR2 SVGEGT. As DNA, the CDR3 is TGTGCCAGCAGTACCGGGACAGGCTACAATGAGCAGTTCTTC. It is translated as CASSTGTGYNEQFF.

This chain connects TRBV3-1 (or the pseudogene TRBV3-2) to TRBJ1-6; D is perhaps TRBD1 (6 bases). From germline, CDR1 is LGHDT and CDR2 YNNKEL (reference sequence). The CDR3 consists of 13 residues. Trimming stripped 4 bases from V and 7 bases from J, with 8 bases between. CDR3 DNA sequence: TGTGCCAGCAGCCCGACAGGAAATTCACCCCTCCACTTT. It specifies CASSPTGNSPLHF.

The gene calls are TRBV3-1 (or the pseudogene TRBV3-2) and TRBJ1-2; unclear D gene. The V gene lost 0 bases and the J gene lost 7 bases, with 9 bases spanning the gap. Germline assignment: CDR1 LGHDT and CDR2 YNNKEL (reference sequence). This CDR3 comprises 13 residues. This CDR3 is CASSQEGGSGYTF. Here the CDR3 DNA reads TGTGCCAGCAGCCAAGAGGGAGGGTCTGGCTACACCTTC.

The chain employs TRBV11-3 and TRBJ2-1; D unresolved. Germline CDR1 reads SGHNT; CDR2 reads YENEEA. Trimming took 5 bases from V and 0 from J, leaving 8 bases between them. The CDR3 contains 14 residues. CDR3 amino acids: CASSQRSSYNEQFF. CDR3 bases: TGTGCCAGCAGCCAACGGAGCTCCTACAATGAGCAGTTCTTC.

This chain connects TRBV9 to TRBJ2-1, with 9 positions matching TRBD2. This CDR3 contains 16 residues. Germline V lookup: CDR1 SGDLS, CDR2 YYNGEE. V was pared by 0 bases and J by 1 base, with 2 bases of the junction left unmatched. The CDR3 DNA is TGTGCCAGCAGCGTAGGTAGCGGGGGATCCTACAATGAGCAGTTCTTC. Protein sequence: CASSVGSGGSYNEQFF.

The gene calls are TRBV5-4 and TRBJ1-2; 7 positions match TRBD1. Germline lookup yields CDR1 SGHNT and CDR2 YYREEE (reference sequence). The CDR3 spans 15 residues. The ends lost 3 bases at V and 0 bases at J; junction bases unmatched: 5. The CDR3, as DNA: TGTGCCAGCAGCTCAACGACAGGGACTAACTATGGCTACACCTTC. This gives the protein CASSSTTGTNYGYTF.

The V call is TRBV19, the J call TRBJ1-5; a possible D gene is TRBD1 (5 bases). The V end lost 1 base, the J end lost 1 base, and 14 bases lay between the germline ends. Germline-derived CDR1 and CDR2 are LNHDA and SQIVND (reference sequence). The CDR3 totals 17 residues. The DNA of the CDR3 is TGTGCCAGTAGTATAGCCAGGGAACCAGGGAGCAATCAGCCCCAGCATTTT. Its protein product is CASSIAREPGSNQPQHF.

The sample holds many counts of this clone. Other DNA sequences in this specimen translate into the identical CDR3. The J gene is TRBJ1-3, the V gene TRBV5-1; tentatively, D is TRBD1 (5 bases). Germline CDR1 is SGHRS and CDR2 is YFSETQ. This CDR3 has 15 residues. Trimming took 4 bases from V and 0 from J, leaving 11 bases between them. Here the CDR3 DNA reads TGCGCCAGCAGCCGGGGGGTTGACTCTGGAAACACCATATATTTT. This codes for CASSRGVDSGNTIYF.

The chain uses TRBV7-9 and TRBJ2-2; 7 bases map to TRBD2. The CDR3 spans 15 residues. V shed 4 bases and J 6 bases; nucleotides not matched to a gene: 8. Germline V gene data show CDR1 as SEHNR and CDR2 as FQNEAQ (reference sequence). CDR3 sequence: CASSSPGLGAGELFF. The CDR3, as DNA: TGTGCCAGCAGCTCCCCCGGACTAGGCGCCGGGGAGCTGTTTTTT.

The V and J genes are TRBV3-1 (or the pseudogene TRBV3-2) and TRBJ2-1; 9 bases are shared with TRBD1. With V trimmed by 4 bases and J by 3 bases, 4 bases remained unmatched. Germline V lookup: CDR1 LGHDT, CDR2 YNNKEL (reference sequence). This CDR3 spans 15 amino acids. DNA for the CDR3: TGTGCCAGCAGCCCCCGGGACAGGGTCTACAATGAGCAGTTCTTC. Its translation is CASSPRDRVYNEQFF.

The CDR3 is CASTLIGTANYEQYF. The CDR3 nucleotides read TGTGCCAGCACTCTCATCGGGACAGCAAACTACGAGCAGTACTTC. The chain is built from TRBV28 and TRBJ2-7; 7 bases map to TRBD1. The CDR3 contains 15 residues. V trimming: 7 bases; J trimming: 3 bases; junction bases outside the gene matches: 12. Per germline, CDR1 MDHEN and CDR2 SYDVKM.

In its sample, this clone was seen a few times. The chain is built from TRBV2 and TRBJ1-2; D may be TRBD1 (5 bases). The length of the CDR3 is 12 residues. Germline CDR1 and CDR2: SNHLY and FYNNEI. V was shortened by 4 bases and J by 5 bases, with 8 bases between the two germline ends. In nucleotides, the CDR3 is TGTGCCAGCAGTGGGACAAGGTATGGCTACACCTTC. This gives the protein CASSGTRYGYTF.

On this clone: One end of the junction fails to match germline, which may point to a read error. The genes are TRBV3-1 (or the pseudogene TRBV3-2) and TRBJ1-1, with TRBD1 matching 10 bases. This CDR3 is built from 15 residues. Germline values: CDR1 LGHDT, CDR2 YNNKEL (reference sequence). The CDR3 spells CASSEDRGRHTEAFF. The CDR3 nucleotides are TGTGCCAGCAGCGAAGACAGGGGGCGGCACACTGAAGCTTTCTTT.

In DNA, the CDR3 is TGTGCCAGCACTGTACCGGACTCATACCAGCAGTTCTTC. Amino acid sequence: CASTVPDSYQQFF. The chain recombines TRBV2 with TRBJ2-1, with D maybe TRBD2 (5 bases). Germline V lookup: CDR1 SNHLY, CDR2 FYNNEI. The V end lost 7 bases, the J end lost 11 bases, and 18 bases lay between the germline ends. The CDR3 totals 13 residues.

This sequence joins TRBV6-2 or TRBV6-3 and TRBJ1-2; the match to TRBD1 covers 8 bases. The length of the CDR3 is 15 residues. The germline V gene encodes CDR1 MNHEY and CDR2 SVGEGT. The V segment lost 5 bases and the J segment 8 bases; nucleotides outside the gene matches: 13. CDR3 nucleotide sequence: TGTGCCAGCAGTGATCCGACAGGGGCAGATGGGGGCTACACCTTC. This codes for CASSDPTGADGGYTF.

The chain is built from TRBV2 and TRBJ1-1; 7 bases agree with TRBD1. V lost 3 bases, J lost 3 bases, and 13 bases stayed unmatched. The CDR3 is made up of 17 amino acids. The germline V gene has CDR1 SNHLY and CDR2 FYNNEI. CDR3 sequence: CASSERQGVIEDTEAFF. CDR3 nucleotides: TGTGCCAGCAGTGAGAGGCAGGGGGTGATAGAGGACACTGAAGCTTTCTTT. The entire variable domain, with the rest obtained from reference TRBV2 and TRBJ1-1, is as follows: EPEVTQTPSHQVTQMGQEVILRCVPISNHLYFYWYRQILGQKVEFLVSFYNNEISEKSEIFDDQFSVERPDGSNFTLKIRSTKLEDSAMYFCASSERQGVIEDTEAFFGQGTRLTVV.

The V gene is TRBV27, the J gene TRBJ2-7, with a possible D match to TRBD1 (6 bases). V dropped 10 bases and J dropped 7 bases, with 14 bases sitting between them. The CDR3 sequence is 11 residues long. Per the germline V gene, CDR1 is MNHEY and CDR2 is SMNVEV (reference sequence). The CDR3 protein is CATVGGGEQYF. The CDR3 region has the DNA TGTGCCACCGTAGGGGGTGGTGAGCAGTACTTC.

The chain has TRBV20-1 and TRBJ1-1; 8 bases map to TRBD1. The CDR3 has 14 amino acids. CDR1 is DFQATT, CDR2 SNEGSKA, per germline (reference sequence). The V and J ends lost 3 bases and 0 bases, in that order; junction bases with no gene match: 3. The CDR3 nucleotides are TGCAGTGCTAGTCGACAGGGGCTGAACACTGAAGCTTTCTTT. This translates into CSASRQGLNTEAFF.

V gene TRBV7-7 combines with J gene TRBJ2-5; TRBD2 aligns across 9 bases. The CDR3 has 16 amino acids. The germline CDR1 and CDR2 sequences are SSHAT and FNYEAQ (reference sequence). J gave up 1 base and V 5 bases, and 8 bases lay outside the gene matches. CDR3 in amino acids: CASSPLAGAIQETQYF. The CDR3 DNA reads TGTGCCAGCAGCCCCTTAGCGGGGGCGATCCAAGAGACCCAGTACTTC.

The V and J genes are TRBV6-5 and TRBJ1-2, with D tentatively TRBD1 (5 bases). The germline V gene encodes CDR1 MNHEY and CDR2 SVGAGI. V lost 5 bases, J lost 7 bases, and 11 bases lay in between. This CDR3 is built from 12 residues. The CDR3 coding sequence is TGTGCCAGCAGTAGGGGTGGAGCTGGCTACACCTTC. The encoded protein is CASSRGGAGYTF.

In its sample, this clone was seen a few times. This chain uses TRBV13 with TRBJ1-3, with D possibly being TRBD1 (6 bases). The CDR3 totals 19 residues. Germline loops: CDR1 PRHDT, CDR2 FYEKMQ (reference sequence). The V and J ends lost 5 bases and 0 bases respectively, with 23 bases between them. CDR3 coding DNA: TGTGCCAGCAGCACCATGACAGGAGACGTTTCTTTCTCTGGAAACACCATATATTTT. This codes for CASSTMTGDVSFSGNTIYF. Based on the CDR3 plus reference TRBV13 and TRBJ1-3, the full variable domain is AAGVIQSPRHLIKEKRETATLKCYPIPRHDTVYWYQQGPGQDPQFLISFYEKMQSDKGSIPDRFSAQQFSDYHSELNMSSLELGDSALYFCASSTMTGDVSFSGNTIYFGEGSWLTVV.

This sequence joins TRBV5-1 and TRBJ2-7, with 8 nucleotides matching TRBD1. V was pared by 4 bases and J by 4 bases, with 7 bases of the junction left unmatched. Germline V gene data show CDR1 as SGHRS and CDR2 as YFSETQ. This CDR3 has 14 residues. The CDR3 here is CASSPGQELYEQYF. The CDR3 region has the DNA TGCGCCAGCAGCCCGGGACAGGAGCTGTACGAGCAGTACTTC.

The rearrangement joins TRBV30 to TRBJ1-5; D may be TRBD1 (5 bases). CDR1 is GTSNPN and CDR2 is SVGIG in the germline V gene (reference sequence). This CDR3 contains 13 residues. Trimming removed 5 bases from V and 4 bases from J, with 12 bases in between. The CDR3 sequence is CAWGRQLNQPQHF. The CDR3 region has the DNA TGTGCCTGGGGCAGACAGCTTAATCAGCCCCAGCATTTT.

DNA for the CDR3: TGCGCCAGCAGCTTGGGAGGACAGGGGGCTGGGTATGAGCAGTTCTTC. Its translation: CASSLGGQGAGYEQFF. The rearrangement joins TRBV5-1 to TRBJ2-1; 11 bases are a match to TRBD1. Germline V gene data show CDR1 as SGHRS and CDR2 as YFSETQ. J lost 8 bases, V lost 0 bases, and 7 bases had no gene match. CDR3 size: 16 residues.